This TCR beta chain stems from a study of T-cell memory formation after mild COVID-19. TCRdb reanalysed the 5' RACE reads using MiXCR and keeps one entry per CDR3 protein. Counted here are fewer than 700,000 distinct CDR3 sequences, about 20% occurring once; the ten biggest clones make up roughly 8.1%. J gave up 3 bases and V 0 bases, and 9 bases lay outside the gene matches. Germline-derived CDR1 and CDR2 are LGHNA and YNFKEQ. The CDR3 sequence is 17 residues long. Sequencing input: PBMCs or a T cell subset sorted from them (not recorded which). The source of this sequence is an adult woman who had mild COVID-19 (a few samples of this study predate the infection). Cell type and time point are not known. The gene calls are TRBV4-2 and TRBJ2-5; 8 bases agree with TRBD2. CDR3 DNA: TGTGCCAGCAGCCAAGACGAAACGGGAGGGCCAAAAGAGACCCAGTACTTC. This translates into CASSQDETGGPKETQYF.